The source of this T cell receptor beta chain is a study of neurological immune-mediated disorders. This CDR3 has 15 residues. The ends lost 5 bases at V and 2 bases at J; junction bases unmatched: 7. Germline CDR1 SGHTA, CDR2 FQGNSA. This clonotype was seen at least ten times. One entry per CDR3 protein results from TCRdb running MiXCR on the 5' RACE reads. The sample contains about 70,000 distinct CDR3 sequences, approximately 5% of which appear only once. The unsorted libraries were generated from a total of 2 million PBMCs, which had been stored in RNAlater at -80 C. This sequence joins TRBV7-2 and TRBJ2-7; 9 nucleotides match TRBD2. The sequenced sample was PBMCs. The TCR originated in a woman between 65 and 79 years old with multiple sclerosis. CDR3 in DNA: TGTGCCAGCAGCCCGCAGGCGGGAGGGCCCTACGAGCAGTACTTC. The encoded protein is CASSPQAGGPYEQYF.